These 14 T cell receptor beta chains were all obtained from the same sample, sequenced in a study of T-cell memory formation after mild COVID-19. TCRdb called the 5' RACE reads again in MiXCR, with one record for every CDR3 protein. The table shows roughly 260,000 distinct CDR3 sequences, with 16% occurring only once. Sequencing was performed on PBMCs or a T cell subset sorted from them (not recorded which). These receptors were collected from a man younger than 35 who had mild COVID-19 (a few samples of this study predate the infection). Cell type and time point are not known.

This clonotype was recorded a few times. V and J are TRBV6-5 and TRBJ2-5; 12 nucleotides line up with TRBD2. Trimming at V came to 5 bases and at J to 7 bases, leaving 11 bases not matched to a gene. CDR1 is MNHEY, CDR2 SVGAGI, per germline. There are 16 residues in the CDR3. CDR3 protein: CASSLDPSGGAGTQYF. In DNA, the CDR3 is TGTGCCAGCAGTCTGGATCCTAGCGGGGGGGCGGGGACCCAGTACTTC.

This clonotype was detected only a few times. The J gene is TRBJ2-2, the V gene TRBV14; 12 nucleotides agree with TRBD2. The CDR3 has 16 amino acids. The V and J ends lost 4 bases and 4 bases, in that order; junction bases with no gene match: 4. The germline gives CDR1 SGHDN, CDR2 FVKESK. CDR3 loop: CASSRLLAGGTGELFF. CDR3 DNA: TGTGCCAGCAGCCGTCTACTAGCGGGGGGCACCGGGGAGCTGTTTTTT.

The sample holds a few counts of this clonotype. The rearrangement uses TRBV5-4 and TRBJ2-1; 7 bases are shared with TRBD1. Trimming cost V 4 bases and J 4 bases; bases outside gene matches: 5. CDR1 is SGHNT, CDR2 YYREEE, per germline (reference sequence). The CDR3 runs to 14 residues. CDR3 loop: CASSPRDSYNEQFF. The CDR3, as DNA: TGTGCCAGCAGCCCCCGGGACAGTTACAATGAGCAGTTCTTC.

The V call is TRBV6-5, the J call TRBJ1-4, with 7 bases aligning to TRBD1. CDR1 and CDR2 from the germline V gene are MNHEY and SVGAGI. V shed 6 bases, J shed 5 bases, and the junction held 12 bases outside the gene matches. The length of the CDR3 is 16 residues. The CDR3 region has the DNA TGTGCCAGCAGACTGACAGGGAGGGGGGGGAATGAAAAACTGTTTTTT. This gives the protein CASRLTGRGGNEKLFF.

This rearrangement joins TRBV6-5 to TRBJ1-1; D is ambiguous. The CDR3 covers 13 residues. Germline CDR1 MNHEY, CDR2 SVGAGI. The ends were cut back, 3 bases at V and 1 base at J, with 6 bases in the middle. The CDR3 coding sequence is TGTGCCAGCAGTTATTATAAGAACACTGAAGCTTTCTTT. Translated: CASSYYKNTEAFF.

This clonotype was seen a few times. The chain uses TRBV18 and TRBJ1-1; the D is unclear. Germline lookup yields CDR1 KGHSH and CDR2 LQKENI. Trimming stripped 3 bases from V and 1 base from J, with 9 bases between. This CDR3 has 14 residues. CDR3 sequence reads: CASSPPSTNTEAFF. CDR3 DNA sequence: TGTGCCAGCTCACCCCCTTCAACGAACACTGAAGCTTTCTTT.

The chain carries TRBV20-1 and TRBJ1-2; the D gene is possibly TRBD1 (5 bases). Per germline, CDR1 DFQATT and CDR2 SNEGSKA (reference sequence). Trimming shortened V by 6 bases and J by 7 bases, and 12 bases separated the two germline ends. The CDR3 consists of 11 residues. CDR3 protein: CSAGTAGGYTF. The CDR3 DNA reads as TGCAGTGCCGGGACTGCGGGTGGCTACACCTTC.

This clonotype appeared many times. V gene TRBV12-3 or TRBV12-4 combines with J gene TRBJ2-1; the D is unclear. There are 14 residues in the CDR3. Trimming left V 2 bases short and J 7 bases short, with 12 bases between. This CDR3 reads CASSLPSLRNEQFF. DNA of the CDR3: TGTGCCAGCAGTTTACCCTCCCTGCGGAATGAGCAGTTCTTC.

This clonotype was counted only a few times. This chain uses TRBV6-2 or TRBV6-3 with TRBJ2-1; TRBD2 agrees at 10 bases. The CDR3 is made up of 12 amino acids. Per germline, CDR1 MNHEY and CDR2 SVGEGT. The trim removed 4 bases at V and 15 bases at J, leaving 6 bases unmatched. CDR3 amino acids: CASSSLRLAGFF. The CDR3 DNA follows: TGTGCCAGCAGTTCTCTAAGACTAGCGGGGTTCTTC.

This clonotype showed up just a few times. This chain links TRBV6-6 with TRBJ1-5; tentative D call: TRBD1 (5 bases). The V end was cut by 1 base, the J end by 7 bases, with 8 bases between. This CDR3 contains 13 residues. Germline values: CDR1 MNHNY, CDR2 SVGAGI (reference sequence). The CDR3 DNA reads TGTGCCAGCAGTTACTGGGGCGGCCAGCCCCAGCATTTT. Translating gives CASSYWGGQPQHF.

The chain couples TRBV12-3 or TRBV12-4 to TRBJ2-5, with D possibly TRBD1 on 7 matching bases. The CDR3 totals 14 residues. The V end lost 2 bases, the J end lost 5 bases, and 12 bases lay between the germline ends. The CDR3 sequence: CASSLNPGGETQYF. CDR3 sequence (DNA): TGTGCCAGCAGTTTAAATCCAGGGGGGGAGACCCAGTACTTC.

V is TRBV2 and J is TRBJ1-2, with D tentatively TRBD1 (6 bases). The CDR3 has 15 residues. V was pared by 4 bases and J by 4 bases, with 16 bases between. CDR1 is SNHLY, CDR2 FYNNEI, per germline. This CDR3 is CASSGTGAQGYGYTF. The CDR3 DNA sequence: TGTGCCAGCAGTGGCACGGGGGCGCAGGGCTATGGCTACACCTTC.

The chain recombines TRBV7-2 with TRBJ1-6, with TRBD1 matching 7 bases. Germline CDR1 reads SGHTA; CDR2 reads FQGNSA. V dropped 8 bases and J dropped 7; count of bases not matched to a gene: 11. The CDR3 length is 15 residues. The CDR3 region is CASCRVRDRNSPLHF. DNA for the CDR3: TGTGCCAGCTGTAGAGTCCGGGACAGAAATTCACCCCTCCACTTT.

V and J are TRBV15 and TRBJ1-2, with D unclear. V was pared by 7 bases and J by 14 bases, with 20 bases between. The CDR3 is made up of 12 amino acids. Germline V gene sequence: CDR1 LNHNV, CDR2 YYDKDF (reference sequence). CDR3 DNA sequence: TGTGCCACCACCTCGGGGTTCCTGGCCCAAACCTTC. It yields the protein CATTSGFLAQTF.